These 27 T cell receptor beta chains came from one sample sequenced in a study of blood T cell repertoires in COVID-19. Profiled with immunoSEQ multiplex PCR; TCRdb holds only in-frame clones, not every one. The data show over 120,000 clones, with more than 70% seen just once and around 1.5% held by the top ten. The sample comprised peripheral blood. The receptors stem from a human donor in a cohort sampled during active COVID-19.

J is TRBJ1-6 and V is TRBV15; 7 bases align to TRBD1. Per the germline V gene, CDR1 is LNHNV and CDR2 is YYDKDF (reference sequence). After removal of 9 bases from V and 0 bases from J, the junction contained 11 bases not matched to a gene. This CDR3 comprises 17 residues. CDR3: CATQPRTGGSYNSPLHF. The CDR3, as DNA: TGTGCCACTCAGCCCCGGACAGGAGGCTCCTATAATTCACCCCTCCACTTT.

The CDR3 spells CASSYSGTSGWNEQFF. The CDR3 coding sequence is TGTGCCAGCAGTTACTCGGGGACTAGCGGGTGGAATGAGCAGTTCTTC. The genes are TRBV6-5 and TRBJ2-1; 12 bases are a match to TRBD2. Trimming cost V 0 bases and J 7 bases; bases outside gene matches: 4. The CDR3 has 16 residues. Germline CDR1 MNHEY, CDR2 SVGAGI.

In nucleotides, the CDR3 is TGTGCCAGCAGTTTTAGCGGGGGGATCGACAATGAGCAGTTCTTC. As protein: CASSFSGGIDNEQFF. This sequence joins TRBV27 and TRBJ2-1, with 10 bases identical to TRBD2. V lost 3 bases and J lost 5; bases outside the gene matches: 4. The CDR3 covers 15 residues. From germline, CDR1 is MNHEY and CDR2 SMNVEV (reference sequence).

This clone has more than one count but fewer than ten. The chain employs TRBV11-2 and TRBJ2-1; 9 bases align to TRBD2. The CDR3 consists of 14 residues. The V gene end was trimmed by 7 bases and the J gene end by 9 bases; junction bases not matched to a gene: 10. Germline assignment: CDR1 SGHAT and CDR2 FQNNGV. The CDR3 DNA reads TGTGCCAGCACAGCTCAGCGGGGGGTCCCTGAGCAGTTCTTC. It encodes CASTAQRGVPEQFF.

CDR3 in DNA: TGTGCCAGCAGTTTAGGCAGGTTCCTCCACTTT. Amino acids: CASSLGRFLHF. V usage is TRBV12-3 or TRBV12-4 and J usage is TRBJ1-6, with unresolved D. V was trimmed by 1 base and J by 15 bases, leaving 7 bases between them. This CDR3 is built from 11 residues.

The V gene is TRBV5-4, the J gene TRBJ1-2, with TRBD1 identical over 8 bases. Germline CDR1 is SGHNT and CDR2 is YYREEE (reference sequence). J lost 2 bases, V lost 4 bases, and 4 bases had no gene match. The CDR3 has 14 residues. The CDR3 DNA reads as TGTGCCAGCAGCGTGGGACAGGAGAACTATGGCTACACCTTC. Translation: CASSVGQENYGYTF.

In its sample, this clone was seen once. The CDR3 nucleotides read TGCGCCAGCAGCTTGTTAGGGGATCAGCCCCAGCATTTT. It specifies CASSLLGDQPQHF. The chain recombines TRBV5-1 with TRBJ1-5; D possibly corresponds to TRBD1 (5 bases). The CDR3 is 13 amino acids. Trimming removed 1 base at V and 5 bases at J, with 7 bases between. CDR1 is SGHRS, CDR2 YFSETQ, per germline.

The rearrangement uses TRBV4-2 and TRBJ2-5; 12 bases line up with TRBD1. With 4 bases clipped from V and 4 bases from J, the junction kept 4 bases outside the gene matches. Per germline, CDR1 LGHNA and CDR2 YNFKEQ. This CDR3 is built from 15 residues. In DNA, the CDR3 is TGTGCCAGCAGCCCCGGGACAGGGGGCAGAGAGACCCAGTACTTC. The encoded protein is CASSPGTGGRETQYF.

V and J are TRBV19 and TRBJ2-7; maybe TRBD1 (6 bases). CDR1 LNHDA and CDR2 SQIVND come from the germline V gene (reference sequence). Between the trimmed V and J ends, which lost 5 bases and 3 bases, there was a span of 8 bases. The CDR3 loop spans 12 amino acids. The CDR3 is CASSFRGYEQYF. For the CDR3, the DNA is TGTGCCAGTAGTTTCAGGGGCTACGAGCAGTACTTC.

The chain combines TRBV6-5 with TRBJ1-2; no clear D. The ends were cut back, 6 bases at V and 5 bases at J, with 7 bases in the middle. Looked up from germline, CDR1 is MNHEY and CDR2 is SVGAGI. CDR3 length: 11 amino acids. For the CDR3, the DNA is TGTGCCAGCAGAACGGTATATGGCTACACCTTC. This translates into CASRTVYGYTF.

V and J are TRBV5-6 and TRBJ1-2; TRBD1 matches 9 bases. The CDR3 consists of 14 residues. The V gene's germline CDR1 is SGHDT and CDR2 YYEEEE. With V trimmed by 2 bases and J by 6 bases, 5 bases remained unmatched. CDR3 coding DNA: TGTGCCAGCAGCTTCGGGACAGGGAATAATGGCTACACCTTC. Its translation is CASSFGTGNNGYTF.

This chain links TRBV2 with TRBJ1-1, with a tentative D call TRBD1 (5 bases). Per germline, CDR1 SNHLY and CDR2 FYNNEI. V lost 1 base and J 11 bases, leaving 23 bases between the germline ends. This CDR3 has 16 residues. The CDR3 spells CASSEVGRLAGGWAFF. CDR3 DNA sequence: TGTGCCAGCAGTGAAGTGGGGCGGCTGGCAGGTGGCTGGGCTTTCTTT.

The V and J genes are TRBV7-2 and TRBJ1-2, with D unresolved. This CDR3 is built from 14 residues. V lost 7 bases and J 7 bases, leaving 19 bases between the germline ends. The germline gives CDR1 SGHTA, CDR2 FQGNSA. In DNA form, the CDR3 reads TGTGCCAGCACCCAACAGTGGTCCGAGAGTGGCTACACCTTC. Residues: CASTQQWSESGYTF.

Only a few counts were recorded for this clone. The chain employs TRBV6-5 and TRBJ2-2; perhaps TRBD2 as D (5 bases). With 6 bases removed from V and 4 bases from J, the gap between germline ends came to 9 bases. CDR1 MNHEY and CDR2 SVGAGI come from the germline V gene. The CDR3 runs to 13 residues. CDR3 sequence reads: CASRRTSTGELFF. CDR3 coding DNA: TGTGCCAGCAGGAGAACTAGCACCGGGGAGCTGTTTTTT.

This rearrangement joins TRBV7-2 to TRBJ2-7; the D is unclear. CDR1 is SGHTA, CDR2 FQGNSA, per germline. Trimming removed 5 bases at V and 0 bases at J, with 14 bases between. The CDR3 has 15 residues. The CDR3 coding sequence is TGTGCCAGCAGCGCCCGAGTTCGAAGCTCCTACGAGCAGTACTTC. Its translation is CASSARVRSSYEQYF.

CDR3 protein: CASSLGTSGGGYEQYF. The DNA for the CDR3 is TGTGCCAGCAGCTTAGGGACTAGCGGGGGAGGGTACGAGCAGTACTTC. V and J are TRBV5-4 and TRBJ2-7; TRBD2 aligns across 14 bases. The CDR3 covers 16 residues. From germline, CDR1 is SGHNT and CDR2 YYREEE (reference sequence). V lost 2 bases, J lost 4 bases, and 5 bases stayed unmatched.

V is TRBV11-2 and J is TRBJ1-6, with D perhaps matching TRBD1 (6 bases). CDR3 size: 16 residues. Trimming removed 5 bases at V and 3 bases at J, with 14 bases between. Germline V gene lookup returns CDR1 SGHAT and CDR2 FQNNGV. The CDR3 is CASSQGRGFYNSPLHF. The CDR3 nucleotides are TGTGCCAGCAGCCAGGGGAGGGGTTTCTATAATTCACCCCTCCACTTT.

The rearrangement uses TRBV10-3 and TRBJ2-5, with a tentative D call TRBD1 (5 bases). This CDR3 has 12 amino acids. V shed 3 bases and J shed 4 bases, with 6 bases lying between them. The germline CDR1 and CDR2 sequences are ENHRY and SYGVKD. In nucleotides, the CDR3 is TGTGCCATCAGTGAAGGGGTAGAGACCCAGTACTTC. It specifies CAISEGVETQYF.

The chain is built from TRBV10-3 and TRBJ1-2, with 8 bases matching TRBD1. The CDR3 totals 14 residues. V trimming: 9 bases; J trimming: 0 bases; junction bases outside the gene matches: 6. Germline CDR1 and CDR2: ENHRY and SYGVKD. The CDR3 is CAIRTGNTNYGYTF. The CDR3 DNA is TGTGCCATTCGGACAGGGAACACTAACTATGGCTACACCTTC.

This clone was recorded only once. The V call is TRBV2, the J call TRBJ2-5, with 16 bases fitting TRBD2. Germline V gene data show CDR1 as SNHLY and CDR2 as FYNNEI. The junction had 10 bases not matched to a gene; V was cut back by 5 bases and J by 4 bases. The CDR3 runs to 18 residues. The CDR3 loop reads CASSFGTSGGAGRETQYF. For the CDR3, the DNA is TGTGCCAGCAGTTTCGGGACTAGCGGGGGGGCGGGACGAGAGACCCAGTACTTC.

The chain couples TRBV6-4 to TRBJ2-3; D is perhaps TRBD2 (5 bases). V lost 2 bases, J lost 3 bases, and 12 bases lay in between. The CDR3 length is 15 residues. Per germline, CDR1 MRHNA and CDR2 SNTAGT. The CDR3 sequence is CASSDRLSGTDTQYF. Written as DNA, the CDR3 is TGTGCCAGCAGTGACCGATTATCGGGAACAGATACGCAGTATTTT.

CDR3 residues: CSVNGLAGGNEQYF. As DNA, the CDR3 is TGCAGCGTGAATGGACTAGCGGGAGGTAACGAGCAGTACTTC. The chain couples TRBV29-1 to TRBJ2-7; TRBD2 matches at 14 bases. Germline CDR1 SQVTM, CDR2 ANQGSEA. CDR3 length: 14 residues. V lost 6 bases and J lost 5; bases outside the gene matches: 6.

Written as DNA, the CDR3 is TGTGCCAGCTCACCACTGCCCAGGGGGGCCGGGGGTTCCTACGAGCAGTACTTC. The encoded protein is CASSPLPRGAGGSYEQYF. The V call is TRBV18, the J call TRBJ2-7, with D perhaps TRBD1 (7 bases). CDR1 and CDR2 (germline): KGHSH, LQKENI. The V and J ends lost 1 base and 1 base respectively, with 20 bases between them. The CDR3 is 18 amino acids.

The chain couples TRBV7-9 to TRBJ1-3, with TRBD1 matching over 8 bases. Germline-derived CDR1 and CDR2 are SEHNR and FQNEAQ (reference sequence). The ends lost 2 bases at V and 4 bases at J; junction bases unmatched: 13. The CDR3 covers 18 residues. Written as DNA, the CDR3 is TGTGCCAGCAGCTTATCGTTGATTTTGACAGGGGACGGAAACACCATATATTTT. This gives the protein CASSLSLILTGDGNTIYF.

Worth noting for this clone: One end of the junction is discordant with germline, which a read error may explain. The rearrangement joins TRBV6-2 or TRBV6-3 to TRBJ1-1, with D tentatively TRBD1 (6 bases). Germline V CDR1 and CDR2: MNHEY, SVGEGT. The CDR3 consists of 15 residues. In nucleotides, the CDR3 is TGTGCCAGCAGTCACTCCAGGGGTGGTAACACTGAAGCTTTCTTT. It codes for CASSHSRGGNTEAFF.

On this clone: Other DNA sequences from this sample encode an identical CDR3 as well. This rearrangement joins TRBV2 to TRBJ2-5, with TRBD1 identical over 9 bases. This CDR3 comprises 15 residues. CDR1 is SNHLY, CDR2 FYNNEI, per germline. Losses at the gene ends were 5 bases for V and 0 bases for J; bases not matched to a gene: 4. CDR3 sequence reads: CASSPDRGYQETQYF. The CDR3 nucleotides are TGTGCCAGCAGTCCGGACAGGGGTTACCAAGAGACCCAGTACTTC.

The V gene is TRBV4-2, the J gene TRBJ1-6; D gene uncertain. The CDR3 spans 15 residues. The germline CDR1 and CDR2 sequences are LGHNA and YNFKEQ. V lost 0 bases and J lost 10, with 13 bases in between. The CDR3 DNA reads TGTGCCAGCAGCCAAGATCGGGTAGGATACTCACCCCTCCACTTT. Protein product: CASSQDRVGYSPLHF.